These T cell receptor beta chains were read from a single sample in a study of blood T cell repertoires in COVID-19. Profiling relied on immunoSEQ multiplex PCR, and the TCRdb table lists in-frame clones only, not all of them. The data contain some 130,000 clones, 60% to 75% of them seen just once; the ten biggest clones take up under 2.5%. The sequencing input was peripheral blood. These receptors were obtained from a woman in her seventies with acute or convalescent COVID-19. CDR3s include the opening cysteine and the closing phenylalanine or tryptophan. The D gene is left open where the match is weak. Size values are once, few and many counts, or a class for expanded clones, and some rows have none.

clone size | CDR3 length | J gene | D gene | V gene | CDR3 DNA | CDR3 protein
- | 15 | TRBJ1-5 | TRBD1 | TRBV19 | TGTGCCAGTAGTCCAAGGACAGGTAGCAATCAGCCCCAGCATTTT | CASSPRTGSNQPQHF
- | 16 | TRBJ1-3 | TRBD1 | TRBV4-2 | TGTGCCAGCAGCCAATACGAACAGGGGGCTCGAAGCACCATATATTTT | CASSQYEQGARSTIYF
- | 14 | TRBJ2-3 | TRBD2 | TRBV2 | TGTGCCAGCAGTGTGGGGGGGAGCACAGATACGCAGTATTTT | CASSVGGSTDTQYF
- | 12 | TRBJ1-2 | TRBD1 | TRBV29-1 | TGCAGCGTTGGACAGGGGAGGGTGGGCTACACCTTC | CSVGQGRVGYTF
- | 18 | TRBJ2-3 | TRBD2 | TRBV4-3 | TGCGCCAGCAGCCAAGGCCTAAGTGGCGGGGGGTGGACAGATACGCAGTATTTT | CASSQGLSGGGWTDTQYF
once | 11 | TRBJ2-7 | - | TRBV20-1 | TGCAGTGCTTTGGACAGCTACGAGCAGTACTTC | CSALDSYEQYF
once | 14 | TRBJ1-5 | - | TRBV19 | TGTGCCAGTACTCGGACGCCCGGGAATAGCCCCCAGCATTTT | CASTRTPGNSPQHF
- | 15 | TRBJ2-3 | - | TRBV6-2/TRBV6-3 | TGTGCCAGCAGTTACGTTGCGGCAAGCACAGATACGCAGTATTTT | CASSYVAASTDTQYF
few | 16 | TRBJ2-5 | - | TRBV2 | TGTGCCAGCACCCCAGGAGGAGGGATCGGCCAAGAGACCCAGTACTTC | CASTPGGGIGQETQYF
- | 16 | TRBJ1-5 | - | TRBV19 | TGTGCCAGTAGTATATTCGGCAGGGTTAGCAATCAGCCCCAGCATTTT | CASSIFGRVSNQPQHF
- | 17 | TRBJ2-2 | TRBD1 | TRBV28 | TGTGCCAGCAGTCCACCCCTGGGACAGGGGCGGACCGGGGAGCTGTTTTTT | CASSPPLGQGRTGELFF
- | 14 | TRBJ2-3 | - | TRBV19 | TGTGCCAGTAGTGCCTCGACTAGCACAGATACGCAGTATTTT | CASSASTSTDTQYF
- | 15 | TRBJ2-5 | TRBD1 | TRBV6-5 | TGTGCCAGCAGTCTCGGGACAGGGGGTTTAGAGACCCAGTACTTC | CASSLGTGGLETQYF
- | 15 | TRBJ2-2 | TRBD1 | TRBV6-2/TRBV6-3 | TGTGCCAGCAGCCCTCGGACAGGGCTCACCGGGGAGCTGTTTTTT | CASSPRTGLTGELFF
once | 14 | TRBJ2-7 | TRBD1 | TRBV10-3 | TGTGCCATCAGTTCCGGACAGGGGTCCTACGAGCAGTACTTC | CAISSGQGSYEQYF
- | 13 | TRBJ1-1 | TRBD1 | TRBV6-6 | TGTGCCAGCAGGGGACAGACTTCCCCTGAAGCTTTCTTT | CASRGQTSPEAFF
- | 16 | TRBJ1-1 | - | TRBV7-9 | TGTGCCAGCAGCTTAGTTGTAGGGGCCGGGAACACTGAAGCTTTCTTT | CASSLVVGAGNTEAFF
- | 16 | TRBJ1-5 | TRBD1 | TRBV27 | TGTGCCAGCAGGACTTCGGGACAGGGGGCCCATCAGCCCCAGCATTTT | CASRTSGQGAHQPQHF
- | 13 | TRBJ1-1 | - | TRBV5-4 | TGTGCCAGCAGTTTCTGGAGGGGAACTGAAGCTTTCTTT | CASSFWRGTEAFF
- | 16 | TRBJ2-2 | - | TRBV13 | TGTGCCAGCAGCACTCCACTAGACGGAAAGACCGGGGAGCTGTTTTTT | CASSTPLDGKTGELFF
once | 11 | TRBJ2-1 | - | TRBV5-6 | TGTGCCAGCAGCTTGTTGGAGGAGCAGTTCTTC | CASSLLEEQFF
- | 13 | TRBJ1-2 | - | TRBV12-3/TRBV12-4 | TGTGCCAGCAGTACCTACAGGAATGATGGCTACACCTTC | CASSTYRNDGYTF
- | 16 | TRBJ2-3 | - | TRBV27 | TGTGCCAGCAGGATCGGCAGGCCTTGGGGCACAGATACGCAGTATTTT | CASRIGRPWGTDTQYF
once | 15 | TRBJ2-5 | TRBD2 | TRBV11-3 | TGTGCCAGCAGCCCGGGGGGGGCCGCAAAAGAGACCCAGTACTTC | CASSPGGAAKETQYF
- | 14 | TRBJ1-1 | - | TRBV5-1 | TGCGCCAGCAGCTTGGATTCGGGTATCACTGAAGCTTTCTTT | CASSLDSGITEAFF
- | 13 | TRBJ1-1 | - | TRBV7-2 | TGTGCCAGCAGCACGCGGGGTAGCACTGAAGCTTTCTTT | CASSTRGSTEAFF
few | 15 | TRBJ2-1 | TRBD2 | TRBV19 | TGTGCCAGTAGTATAGTTATAGCGGGGTACAATGAGCAGTTCTTC | CASSIVIAGYNEQFF
few | 12 | TRBJ2-7 | - | TRBV28 | TGTGCCAGCCGACACCGAACCTACGAGCAGTACTTC | CASRHRTYEQYF
few | 17 | TRBJ1-3 | - | TRBV29-1 | TGCAGCGTTGAGCAGGCCGCTAACAGGGTAACTGGAAACACCATATATTTT | CSVEQAANRVTGNTIYF
- | 14 | TRBJ2-3 | - | TRBV3-1/TRBV3-2 | TGTGCCAGCAGCCGCAGGGGCCCCACAGATACGCAGTATTTT | CASSRRGPTDTQYF
- | 16 | TRBJ1-4 | TRBD1 | TRBV28 | TGTGCCAGCAGATCGCTACTCCGGGACAGGGTTGAAAAACTGTTTTTT | CASRSLLRDRVEKLFF
once | 14 | TRBJ2-1 | - | TRBV28 | TGTGCCAGCAGTTTATGGGGGAGGGGGAATGAGCAGTTCTTC | CASSLWGRGNEQFF
few | 15 | TRBJ2-7 | TRBD2 | TRBV6-5 | TGTGCCAGCAGCAAAACTAGCGGGGGCTTCCACGAGCAGTACTTC | CASSKTSGGFHEQYF
- | 14 | TRBJ2-1 | TRBD1 | TRBV27 | TGTGCCAGCAGTTTAGGGACAGGGTACAATGAGCAGTTCTTC | CASSLGTGYNEQFF
once | 17 | TRBJ2-3 | TRBD2 | TRBV19 | TGTGCCAGTAGTCCCGGACTAGCGGGGGTTAGCACAGATACGCAGTATTTT | CASSPGLAGVSTDTQYF
few | 13 | TRBJ1-2 | - | TRBV19 | TGTGCCACCCGGGGAACAGGGAACTATGGCTACACCTTC | CATRGTGNYGYTF
- | 13 | TRBJ1-2 | - | TRBV27 | TGTGCCAGCATAAGCGGGGGGCCGTGTGGCTACACCTTC | CASISGGPCGYTF
- | 15 | TRBJ1-4 | TRBD1 | TRBV7-9 | TGTGCCAGCAGCTTGAGACAGGGTACCCATGAAAAACTGTTTTTT | CASSLRQGTHEKLFF
- | 17 | TRBJ1-4 | - | TRBV7-9 | TGTGCCAGCAGCCCCCCGCCAGGGCGACCTACTAATGAAAAACTGTTTTTT | CASSPPPGRPTNEKLFF
few | 11 | TRBJ2-7 | TRBD1 | TRBV12-3/TRBV12-4 | TGTGCCAGCGGACAGGGGTGGGAGCAGTACTTC | CASGQGWEQYF
- | 15 | TRBJ2-1 | TRBD2 | TRBV11-1 | TGTGCCAGCAGCTTAAGGACTAGCGGAGACAATGAGCAGTTCTTC | CASSLRTSGDNEQFF
- | 16 | TRBJ2-4 | TRBD1 | TRBV5-1 | TGCGCCAGCAGCGATGAACCCGGGACAGGGGCAAACATTCAGTACTTC | CASSDEPGTGANIQYF
once | 13 | TRBJ2-5 | TRBD2 | TRBV7-2 | TGTGCCAGCAGCCTAGCGGGGGGGGAGACCCAGTACTTC | CASSLAGGETQYF